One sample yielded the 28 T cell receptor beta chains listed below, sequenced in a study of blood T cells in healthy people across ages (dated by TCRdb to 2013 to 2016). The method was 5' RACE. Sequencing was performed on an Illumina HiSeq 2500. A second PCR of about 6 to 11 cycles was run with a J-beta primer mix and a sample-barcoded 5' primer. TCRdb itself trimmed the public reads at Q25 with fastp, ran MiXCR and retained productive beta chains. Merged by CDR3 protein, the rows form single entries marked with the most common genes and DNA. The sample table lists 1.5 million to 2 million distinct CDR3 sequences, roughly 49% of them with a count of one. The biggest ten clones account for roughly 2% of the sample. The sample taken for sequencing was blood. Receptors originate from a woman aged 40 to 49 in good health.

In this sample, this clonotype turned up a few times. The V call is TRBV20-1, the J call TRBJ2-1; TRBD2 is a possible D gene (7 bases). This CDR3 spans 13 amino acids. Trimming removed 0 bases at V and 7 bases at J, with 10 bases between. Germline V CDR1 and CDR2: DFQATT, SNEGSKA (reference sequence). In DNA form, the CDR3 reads TGCAGTGCTAGAGAGGGGGGGCGTAATGAGCAGTTCTTC. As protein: CSAREGGRNEQFF.

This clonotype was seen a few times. CDR3 sequence (DNA): TGTGCCAGCAGCGCCCGACAGGGTGGGGCCAACGTCCTGACTTTC. It codes for CASSARQGGANVLTF. The rearrangement joins TRBV9 to TRBJ2-6; 7 nucleotides align to TRBD1. V was clipped by 3 bases and J by 3 bases; unmatched bases: 3. The CDR3 is made up of 15 amino acids. Germline CDR1 and CDR2: SGDLS and YYNGEE.

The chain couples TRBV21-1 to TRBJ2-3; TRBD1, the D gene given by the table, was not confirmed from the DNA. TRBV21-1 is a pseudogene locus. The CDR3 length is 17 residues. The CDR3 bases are TGTGCCAGCAGCCCGCAAGGGGGGCCGGACAGAAACAATACGCAGTATTTT. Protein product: CASSPQGGPDRNNTQYF.

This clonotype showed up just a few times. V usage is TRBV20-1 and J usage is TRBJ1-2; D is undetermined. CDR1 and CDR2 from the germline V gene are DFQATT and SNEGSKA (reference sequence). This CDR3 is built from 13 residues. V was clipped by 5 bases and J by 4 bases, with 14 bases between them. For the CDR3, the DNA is TGCAGTGCTCCGACGGGAATCGGCTATGGCTACACCTTC. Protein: CSAPTGIGYGYTF.

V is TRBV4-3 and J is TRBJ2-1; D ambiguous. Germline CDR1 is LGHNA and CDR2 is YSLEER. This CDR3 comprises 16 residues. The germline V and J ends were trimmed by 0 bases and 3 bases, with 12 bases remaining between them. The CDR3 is CASSQDLDLDYNEQFF. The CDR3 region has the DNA TGCGCCAGCAGCCAAGATTTGGATCTCGACTACAATGAGCAGTTCTTC.

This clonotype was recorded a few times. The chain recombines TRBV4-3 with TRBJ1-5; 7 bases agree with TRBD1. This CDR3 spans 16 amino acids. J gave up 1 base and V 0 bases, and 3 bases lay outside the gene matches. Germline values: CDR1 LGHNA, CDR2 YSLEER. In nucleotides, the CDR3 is TGCGCCAGCAGCCAAGATCTGACAGGGAGCAATCAGCCCCAGCATTTT. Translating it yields CASSQDLTGSNQPQHF.

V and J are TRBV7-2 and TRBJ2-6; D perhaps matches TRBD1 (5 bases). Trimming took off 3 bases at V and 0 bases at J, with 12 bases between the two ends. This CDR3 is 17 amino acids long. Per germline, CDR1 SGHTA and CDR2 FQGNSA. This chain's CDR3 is CASSFRQGNSGANVLTF. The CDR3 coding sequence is TGTGCCAGCAGCTTTCGCCAGGGAAACTCTGGGGCCAACGTCCTGACTTTC.

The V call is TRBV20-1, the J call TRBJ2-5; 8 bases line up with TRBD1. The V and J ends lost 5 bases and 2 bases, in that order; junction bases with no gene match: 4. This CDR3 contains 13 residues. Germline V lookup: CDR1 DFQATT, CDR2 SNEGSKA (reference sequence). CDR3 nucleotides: TGCAGTGCTGTCCGGGACAGGCAAGAGACCCAGTACTTC. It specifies CSAVRDRQETQYF.

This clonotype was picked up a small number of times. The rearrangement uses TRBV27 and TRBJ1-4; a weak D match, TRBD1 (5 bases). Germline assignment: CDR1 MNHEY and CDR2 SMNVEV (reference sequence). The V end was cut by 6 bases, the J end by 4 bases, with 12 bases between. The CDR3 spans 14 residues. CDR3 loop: CASRIRDGNEKLFF. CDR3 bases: TGTGCCAGCAGGATCCGGGACGGTAATGAAAAACTGTTTTTT.

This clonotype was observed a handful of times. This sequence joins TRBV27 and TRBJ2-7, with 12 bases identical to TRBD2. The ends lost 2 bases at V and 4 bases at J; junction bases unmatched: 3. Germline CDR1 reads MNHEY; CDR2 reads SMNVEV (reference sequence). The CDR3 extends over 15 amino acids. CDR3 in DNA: TGTGCCAGCAGTTTACTAGCGGGGGGGCGGTACGAGCAGTACTTC. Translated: CASSLLAGGRYEQYF.

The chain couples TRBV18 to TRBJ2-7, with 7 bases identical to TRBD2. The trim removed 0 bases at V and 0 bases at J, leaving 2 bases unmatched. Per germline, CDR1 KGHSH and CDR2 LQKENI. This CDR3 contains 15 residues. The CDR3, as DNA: TGTGCCAGCTCACCACCGGGAGGGATCTCCTACGAGCAGTACTTC. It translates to CASSPPGGISYEQYF.

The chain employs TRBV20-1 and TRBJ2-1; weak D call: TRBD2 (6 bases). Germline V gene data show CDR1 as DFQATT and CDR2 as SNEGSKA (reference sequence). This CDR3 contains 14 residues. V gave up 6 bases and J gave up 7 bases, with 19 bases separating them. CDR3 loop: CSALPGVHRNEQFF. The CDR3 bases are TGCAGTGCCTTGCCGGGGGTACACCGTAATGAGCAGTTCTTC.

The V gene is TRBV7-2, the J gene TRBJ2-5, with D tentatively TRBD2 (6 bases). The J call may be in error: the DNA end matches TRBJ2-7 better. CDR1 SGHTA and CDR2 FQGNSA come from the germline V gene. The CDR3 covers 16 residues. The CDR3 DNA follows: TGTGCCAGCAGCTTATCCCGGGATCCGGGGGTCTACGAGCAGTACTTC. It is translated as CASSLSRDPGVYEQYF.

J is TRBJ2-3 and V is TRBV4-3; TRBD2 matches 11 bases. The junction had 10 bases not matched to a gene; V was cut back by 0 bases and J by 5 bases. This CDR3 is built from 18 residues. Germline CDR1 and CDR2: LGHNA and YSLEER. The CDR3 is CASSQEASVAGGRDTQYF. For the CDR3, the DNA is TGCGCCAGCAGCCAAGAGGCATCGGTAGCGGGGGGGAGAGATACGCAGTATTTT.

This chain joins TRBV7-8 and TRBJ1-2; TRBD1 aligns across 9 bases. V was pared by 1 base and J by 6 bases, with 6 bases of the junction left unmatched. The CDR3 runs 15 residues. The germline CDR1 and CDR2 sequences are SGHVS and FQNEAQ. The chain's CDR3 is CASSLVGTGHHGYTF. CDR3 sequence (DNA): TGTGCCAGCAGCTTAGTAGGGACAGGGCACCATGGCTACACCTTC.

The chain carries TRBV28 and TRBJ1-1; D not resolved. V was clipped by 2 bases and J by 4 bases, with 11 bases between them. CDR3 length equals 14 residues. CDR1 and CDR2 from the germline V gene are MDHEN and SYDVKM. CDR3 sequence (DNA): TGTGCCAGCAGTTTAACGTCAATGGGCACTGAAGCTTTCTTT. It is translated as CASSLTSMGTEAFF.

This CDR3 is CAISQGAGYEQYF. CDR3 nucleotide sequence: TGTGCCATCAGCCAGGGGGCTGGATACGAGCAGTACTTC. The rearrangement uses TRBV10-3 and TRBJ2-7; 8 bases agree with TRBD1. The CDR3 consists of 13 residues. The junction had 5 bases not matched to a gene; V was cut back by 6 bases and J by 4 bases. Germline values: CDR1 ENHRY, CDR2 SYGVKD.

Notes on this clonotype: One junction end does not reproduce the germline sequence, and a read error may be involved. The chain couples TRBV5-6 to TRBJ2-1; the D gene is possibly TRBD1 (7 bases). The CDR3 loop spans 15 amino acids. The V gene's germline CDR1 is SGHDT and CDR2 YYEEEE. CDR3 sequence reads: CVSSSSGGWIDEQFF. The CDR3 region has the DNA TGTGTCAGCAGCTCCTCAGGGGGGTGGATTGATGAGCAGTTCTTC.

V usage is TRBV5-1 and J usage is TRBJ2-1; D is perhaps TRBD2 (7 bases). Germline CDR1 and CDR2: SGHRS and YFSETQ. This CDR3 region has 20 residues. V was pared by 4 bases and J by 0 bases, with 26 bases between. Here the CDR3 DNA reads TGCGCCAGCAGCCCCTTCGGCGGGGGCTCCGTTGCGAGCTCCTACAATGAGCAGTTCTTC. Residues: CASSPFGGGSVASSYNEQFF.

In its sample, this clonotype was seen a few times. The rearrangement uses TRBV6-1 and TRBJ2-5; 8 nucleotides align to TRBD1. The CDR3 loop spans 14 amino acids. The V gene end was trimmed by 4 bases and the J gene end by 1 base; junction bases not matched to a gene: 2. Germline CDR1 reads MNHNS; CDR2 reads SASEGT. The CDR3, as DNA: TGTGCCAGCAGTGCCCAGGGGGCCCAAGAGACCCAGTACTTC. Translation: CASSAQGAQETQYF.

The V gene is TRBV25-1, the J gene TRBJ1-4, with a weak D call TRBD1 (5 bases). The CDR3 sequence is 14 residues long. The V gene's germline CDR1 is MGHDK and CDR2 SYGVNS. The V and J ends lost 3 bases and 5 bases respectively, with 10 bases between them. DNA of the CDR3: TGTGCCAGCAGTGACAGGGCTTCGAATGAAAAACTGTTTTTT. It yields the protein CASSDRASNEKLFF.

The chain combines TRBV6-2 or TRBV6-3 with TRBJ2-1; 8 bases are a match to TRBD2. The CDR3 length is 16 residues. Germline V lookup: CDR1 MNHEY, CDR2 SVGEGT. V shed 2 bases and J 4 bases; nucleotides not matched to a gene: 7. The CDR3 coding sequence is TGTGCCAGCAGTTACGTACTAGCGGAGATATACAATGAGCAGTTCTTC. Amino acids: CASSYVLAEIYNEQFF.

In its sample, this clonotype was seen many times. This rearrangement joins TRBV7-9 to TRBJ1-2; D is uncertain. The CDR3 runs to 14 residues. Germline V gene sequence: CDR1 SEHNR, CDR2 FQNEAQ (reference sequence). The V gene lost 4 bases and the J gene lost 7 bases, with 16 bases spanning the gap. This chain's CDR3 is CASSSEMGKSGYTF. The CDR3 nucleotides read TGTGCCAGCAGCTCTGAAATGGGGAAGAGTGGCTACACCTTC.

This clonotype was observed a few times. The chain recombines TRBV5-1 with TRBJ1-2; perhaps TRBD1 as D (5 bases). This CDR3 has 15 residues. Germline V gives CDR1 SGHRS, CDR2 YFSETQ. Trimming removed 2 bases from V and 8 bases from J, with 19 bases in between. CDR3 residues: CASSFGAGPGGGYTF. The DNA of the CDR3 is TGCGCCAGCAGCTTTGGAGCAGGGCCCGGGGGAGGCTACACCTTC.

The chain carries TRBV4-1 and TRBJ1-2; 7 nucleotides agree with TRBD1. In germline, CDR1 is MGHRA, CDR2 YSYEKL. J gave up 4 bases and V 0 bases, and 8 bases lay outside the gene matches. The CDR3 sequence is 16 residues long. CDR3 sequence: CASSQEEGGWVYGYTF. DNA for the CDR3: TGCGCCAGCAGCCAAGAGGAAGGGGGCTGGGTCTATGGCTACACCTTC.

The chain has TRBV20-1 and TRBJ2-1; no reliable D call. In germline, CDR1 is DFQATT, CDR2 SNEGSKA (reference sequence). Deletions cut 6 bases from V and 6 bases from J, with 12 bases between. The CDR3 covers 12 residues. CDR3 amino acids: CSASSYSNEQFF. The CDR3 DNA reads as TGCAGTGCGAGCTCTTATTCCAATGAGCAGTTCTTC.

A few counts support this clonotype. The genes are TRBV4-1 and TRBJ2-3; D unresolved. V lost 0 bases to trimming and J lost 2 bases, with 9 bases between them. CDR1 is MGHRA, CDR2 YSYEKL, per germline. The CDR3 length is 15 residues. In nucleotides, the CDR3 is TGCGCCAGCAGCCAAGATCAGGCTCACACAGATACGCAGTATTTT. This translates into CASSQDQAHTDTQYF.

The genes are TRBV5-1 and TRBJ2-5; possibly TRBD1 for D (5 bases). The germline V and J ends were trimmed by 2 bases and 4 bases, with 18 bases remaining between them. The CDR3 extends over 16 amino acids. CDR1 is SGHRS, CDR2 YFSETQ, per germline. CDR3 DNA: TGCGCCAGCAGCTTATTGACACAGGCCAGGTCAGAGACCCAGTACTTC. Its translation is CASSLLTQARSETQYF.